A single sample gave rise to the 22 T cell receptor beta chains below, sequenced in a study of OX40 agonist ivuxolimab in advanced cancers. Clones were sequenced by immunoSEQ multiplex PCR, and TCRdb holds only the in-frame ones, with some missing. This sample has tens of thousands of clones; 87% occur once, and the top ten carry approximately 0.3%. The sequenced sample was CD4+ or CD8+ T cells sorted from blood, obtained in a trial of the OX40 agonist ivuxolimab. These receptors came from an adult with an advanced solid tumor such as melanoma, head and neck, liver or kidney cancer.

The CDR3 loop reads CASSDRVGGYTF. The CDR3 bases are TGTGCCAGCAGCGACAGGGTGGGTGGCTACACCTTC. The V call is TRBV6-5, the J call TRBJ1-2, with 7 bases fitting TRBD1. After removal of 6 bases from V and 7 bases from J, the junction contained 5 bases not matched to a gene. The germline V gene encodes CDR1 MNHEY and CDR2 SVGAGI. This CDR3 region has 12 residues.

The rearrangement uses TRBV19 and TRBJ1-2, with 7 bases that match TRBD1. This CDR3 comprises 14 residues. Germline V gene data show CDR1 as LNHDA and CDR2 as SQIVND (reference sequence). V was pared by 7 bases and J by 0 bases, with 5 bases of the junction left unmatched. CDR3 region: CASTQGRTNYGYTF. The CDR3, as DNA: TGTGCCAGTACACAGGGGCGAACTAACTATGGCTACACCTTC.

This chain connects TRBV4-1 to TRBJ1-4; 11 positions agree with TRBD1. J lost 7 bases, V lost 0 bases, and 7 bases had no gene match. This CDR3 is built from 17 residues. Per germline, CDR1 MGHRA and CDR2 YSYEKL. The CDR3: CASSQEGLDRGREKLFF. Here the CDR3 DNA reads TGCGCCAGCAGCCAAGAGGGGCTGGACAGGGGGCGTGAAAAACTGTTTTTT.

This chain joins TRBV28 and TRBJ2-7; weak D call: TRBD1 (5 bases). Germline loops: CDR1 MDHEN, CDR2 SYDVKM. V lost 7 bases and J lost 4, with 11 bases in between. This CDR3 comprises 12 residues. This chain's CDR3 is CASTSTEYEQYF. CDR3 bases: TGTGCCAGCACCTCGACAGAGTACGAGCAGTACTTC.

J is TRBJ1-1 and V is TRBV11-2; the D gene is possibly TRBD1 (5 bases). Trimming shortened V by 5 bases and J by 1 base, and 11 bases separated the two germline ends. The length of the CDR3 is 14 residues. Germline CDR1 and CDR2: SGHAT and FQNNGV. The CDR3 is CASSLLGGNTEAFF. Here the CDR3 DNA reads TGTGCCAGCAGCCTCCTCGGGGGGAACACTGAAGCTTTCTTT.

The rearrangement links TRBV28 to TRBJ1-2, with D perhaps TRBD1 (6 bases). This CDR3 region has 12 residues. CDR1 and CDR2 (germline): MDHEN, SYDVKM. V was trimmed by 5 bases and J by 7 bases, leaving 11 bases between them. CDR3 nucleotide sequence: TGTGCCAGCAGTACAGGGCCCCTTGGCTACACCTTC. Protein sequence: CASSTGPLGYTF.

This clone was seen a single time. CDR3: CASSLEAATEAFF. The CDR3 DNA is TGTGCCAGCAGCTTAGAGGCGGCAACTGAAGCTTTCTTT. This chain connects TRBV7-9 to TRBJ1-1, with unresolved D. Germline V gene sequence: CDR1 SEHNR, CDR2 FQNEAQ (reference sequence). The CDR3 runs 13 residues. The V gene lost 1 base and the J gene lost 5 bases, with 8 bases spanning the gap. The full variable domain, with the rest looked up from reference TRBV7-9 and TRBJ1-1, is DTGVSQNPRHKITKRGQNVTFRCDPISEHNRLYWYRQTLGQGPEFLTYFQNEAQLEKSRLLSDRFSAERPKGSFSTLEIQRTEQGDSAMYLCASSLEAATEAFFGQGTRLTVV.

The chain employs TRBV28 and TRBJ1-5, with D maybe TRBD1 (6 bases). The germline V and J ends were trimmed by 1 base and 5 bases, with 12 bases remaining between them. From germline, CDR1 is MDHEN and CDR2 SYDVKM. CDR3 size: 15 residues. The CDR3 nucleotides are TGTGCCAGCAGTTTATCGAGGGGGGCCTATCAGCCCCAGCATTTT. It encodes CASSLSRGAYQPQHF.

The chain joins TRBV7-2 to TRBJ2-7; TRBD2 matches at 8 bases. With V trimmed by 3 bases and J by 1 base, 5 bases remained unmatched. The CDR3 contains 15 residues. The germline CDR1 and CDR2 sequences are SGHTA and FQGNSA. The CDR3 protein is CASSLGASGSYEQYF. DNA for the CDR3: TGTGCCAGCAGCTTGGGGGCTAGCGGGTCCTACGAGCAGTACTTC.

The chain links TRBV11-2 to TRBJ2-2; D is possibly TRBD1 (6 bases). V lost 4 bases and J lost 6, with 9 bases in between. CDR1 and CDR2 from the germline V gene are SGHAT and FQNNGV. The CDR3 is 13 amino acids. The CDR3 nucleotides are TGTGCCAGCAGCTACAGGGTTTCCGGGGAGCTGTTTTTT. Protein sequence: CASSYRVSGELFF.

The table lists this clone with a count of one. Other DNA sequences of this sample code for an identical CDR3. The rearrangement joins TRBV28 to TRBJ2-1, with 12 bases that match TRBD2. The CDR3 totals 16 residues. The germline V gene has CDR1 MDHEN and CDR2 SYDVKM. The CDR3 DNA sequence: TGTGCTAGCTCCCTAGCGGGAGGGCCTTCCTACAATGAGCAGTTCTTC. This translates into CASSLAGGPSYNEQFF.

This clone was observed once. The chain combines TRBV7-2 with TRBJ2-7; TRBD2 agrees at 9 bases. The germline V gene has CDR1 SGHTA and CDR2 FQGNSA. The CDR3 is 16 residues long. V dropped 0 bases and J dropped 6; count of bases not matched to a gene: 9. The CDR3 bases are TGTGCCAGCAGCTTAGCGATAGGACTAGCGCGGGGCGAGCAGTACTTC. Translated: CASSLAIGLARGEQYF.

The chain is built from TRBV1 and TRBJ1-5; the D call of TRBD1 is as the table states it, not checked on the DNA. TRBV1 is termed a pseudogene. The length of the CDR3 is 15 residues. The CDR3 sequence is CTSSRARDIHQPQHF. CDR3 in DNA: TGCACCAGCAGTCGAGCCCGGGACATCCATCAGCCCCAGCATTTT.

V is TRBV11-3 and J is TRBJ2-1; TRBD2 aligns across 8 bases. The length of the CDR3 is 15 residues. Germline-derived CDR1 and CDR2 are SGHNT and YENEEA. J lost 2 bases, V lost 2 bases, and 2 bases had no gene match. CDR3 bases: TGTGCCAGCAGCTTATCGGGACTAGCCTACAATGAGCAGTTCTTC. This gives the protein CASSLSGLAYNEQFF. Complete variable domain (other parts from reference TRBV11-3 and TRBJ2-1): EAGVVQSPRYKIIEKKQPVAFWCNPISGHNTLYWYLQNLGQGPELLIRYENEEAVDDSQLPKDRFSAERLKGVDSTLKIQPAELGDSAVYLCASSLSGLAYNEQFFGPGTRLTVL.

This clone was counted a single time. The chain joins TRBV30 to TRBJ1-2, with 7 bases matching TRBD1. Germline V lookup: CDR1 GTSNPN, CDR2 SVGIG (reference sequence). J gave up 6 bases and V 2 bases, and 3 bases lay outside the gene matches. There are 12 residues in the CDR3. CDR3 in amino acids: CAWSRTGDGYTF. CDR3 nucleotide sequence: TGTGCCTGGAGTCGGACAGGAGATGGCTACACCTTC.

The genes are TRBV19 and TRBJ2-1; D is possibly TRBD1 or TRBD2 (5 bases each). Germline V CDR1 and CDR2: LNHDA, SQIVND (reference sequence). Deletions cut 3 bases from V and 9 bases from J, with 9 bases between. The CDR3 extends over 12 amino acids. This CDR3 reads CASSMGGGEQFF. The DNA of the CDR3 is TGTGCCAGTAGTATGGGTGGGGGTGAGCAGTTCTTC.

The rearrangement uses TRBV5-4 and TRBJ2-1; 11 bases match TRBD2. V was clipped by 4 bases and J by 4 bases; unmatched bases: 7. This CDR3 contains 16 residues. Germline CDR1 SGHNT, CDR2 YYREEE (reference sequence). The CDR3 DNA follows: TGTGCCAGCAGCGCAACGACTAGCGGGGTGTACAATGAGCAGTTCTTC. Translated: CASSATTSGVYNEQFF.

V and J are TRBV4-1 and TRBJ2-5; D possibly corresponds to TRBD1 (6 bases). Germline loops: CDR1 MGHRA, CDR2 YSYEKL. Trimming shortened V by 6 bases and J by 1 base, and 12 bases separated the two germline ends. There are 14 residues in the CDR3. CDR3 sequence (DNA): TGCGCCAGCAGTAGGACAGTCGCCCAAGAGACCCAGTACTTC. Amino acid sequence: CASSRTVAQETQYF.

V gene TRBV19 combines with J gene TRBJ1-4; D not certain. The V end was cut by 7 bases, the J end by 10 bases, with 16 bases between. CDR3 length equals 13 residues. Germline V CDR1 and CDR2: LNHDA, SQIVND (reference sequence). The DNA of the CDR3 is TGTGCCAGTATGAGTCTAAGTAAGGTAAAACTGTTTTTT. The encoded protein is CASMSLSKVKLFF.

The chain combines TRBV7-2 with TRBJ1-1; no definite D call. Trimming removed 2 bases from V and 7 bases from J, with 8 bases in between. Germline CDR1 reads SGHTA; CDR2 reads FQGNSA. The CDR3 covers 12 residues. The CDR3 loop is CASSLLRVEAFF. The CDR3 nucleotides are TGTGCCAGCAGCTTATTGAGGGTTGAAGCTTTCTTT.

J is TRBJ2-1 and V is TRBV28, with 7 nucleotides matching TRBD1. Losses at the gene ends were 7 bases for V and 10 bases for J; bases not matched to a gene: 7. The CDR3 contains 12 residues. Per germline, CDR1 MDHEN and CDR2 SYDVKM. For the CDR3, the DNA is TGTGCCAGCAAAGAGGGGGCGAGGGAGCAGTTCTTC. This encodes CASKEGAREQFF.

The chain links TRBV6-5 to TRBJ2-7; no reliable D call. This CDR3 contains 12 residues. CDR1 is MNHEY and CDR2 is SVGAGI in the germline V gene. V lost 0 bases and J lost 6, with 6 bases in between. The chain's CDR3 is CASSYSRLEQYF. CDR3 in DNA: TGTGCCAGCAGTTACTCGCGTCTCGAGCAGTACTTC.